This T cell receptor (beta chain) was identified during a study of response to subunit inactivated influenza vaccine. Study conclusions and caveats: The authors proposed limited new T cell recruitment per seasonal influenza vaccination.

CDR3 size: 16 residues. Trimming pared 1 base from V and 1 base from J, leaving 12 bases between. Per germline, CDR1 MGHRA and CDR2 YSYEKL. Regarding this clonotype: What it recognizes is unknown.

TCRdb reprocessed the RT-PCR reads via MiXCR and lists one record per CDR3 protein. The sample lists under 800,000 distinct CDR3 sequences, over 11% occurring once. Sample: PBMCs from blood, taken around 15 days before vaccination. The V gene is TRBV4-1, the J gene TRBJ2-3; D assignment may be TRBD1 or TRBD2 (5 bases each). This clonotype was sampled from a man between 50 and 59 years old who received an inactivated influenza vaccine. The CDR3 DNA is TGCGCCAGCAGCCAAGGAGCCTTGGGGGGCACAGATACGCAGTATTTT. It translates to CASSQGALGGTDTQYF.